This entry lists 29 T cell receptor beta chains sequenced from one sample in a study of blood T cell repertoires in COVID-19. TCRdb's table, derived via immunoSEQ multiplex PCR, lists solely in-frame clones and lacks some. The table includes fewer than 140,000 clones, approximately 84% detected once. What was sequenced was peripheral blood. These receptors were taken from a woman aged 55 to 70 with acute or convalescent COVID-19.

J is TRBJ2-1 and V is TRBV7-2; a possible D gene is TRBD2 (6 bases). Between the trimmed V and J ends, which lost 1 base and 9 bases, there was a span of 13 bases. There are 14 residues in the CDR3. Germline CDR1 is SGHTA and CDR2 is FQGNSA. CDR3 coding DNA: TGTGCCAGCAGCTTAGGACTAGAGCCAAGTGAGCAGTTCTTC. Residues: CASSLGLEPSEQFF.

The chain joins TRBV5-1 to TRBJ2-5; 9 positions match TRBD1. The J segment lost 5 bases and the V segment lost 3 bases, leaving 11 bases of the junction unmatched. CDR1 is SGHRS and CDR2 is YFSETQ in the germline V gene. This CDR3 has 16 amino acids. CDR3 loop: CASSSGQGPGWETQYF. In DNA, the CDR3 is TGCGCCAGCAGCTCGGGACAGGGCCCAGGGTGGGAGACCCAGTACTTC. The full variable domain, with the rest looked up from reference TRBV5-1 and TRBJ2-5, is KAGVTQTPRYLIKTRGQQVTLSCSPISGHRSVSWYQQTPGQGLQFLFEYFSETQRNKGNFPGRFSGRQFSNSRSEMNVSTLELGDSALYLCASSSGQGPGWETQYFGPGTRLLVL.

The rearrangement uses TRBV3-1 (or the pseudogene TRBV3-2) and TRBJ1-2, with D possibly TRBD1 on 6 matching bases. The germline CDR1 and CDR2 sequences are LGHDT and YNNKEL (reference sequence). Between the trimmed V and J ends, which lost 0 bases and 6 bases, there was a span of 11 bases. The CDR3 runs to 14 residues. In DNA form, the CDR3 reads TGTGCCAGCAGCCAAGACACAGGGAGGGATGGCTACACCTTC. It is translated as CASSQDTGRDGYTF.

The J gene is TRBJ2-2, the V gene TRBV29-1; 8 positions match TRBD1. This CDR3 is built from 14 residues. From germline, CDR1 is SQVTM and CDR2 ANQGSEA. V dropped 5 bases and J dropped 4; count of bases not matched to a gene: 6. DNA of the CDR3: TGCAGCGTTCCCGCAGGGGGCATCACCGGGGAGCTGTTTTTT. Translation: CSVPAGGITGELFF.

The V and J genes are TRBV9 and TRBJ1-1; no clear D gene. This CDR3 spans 15 amino acids. Trimming stripped 0 bases from V and 4 bases from J, with 13 bases between. Germline-derived CDR1 and CDR2 are SGDLS and YYNGEE. The CDR3 nucleotides are TGTGCCAGCAGCGTAGACAGTCCTCAAATCACTGAAGCTTTCTTT. Its protein product is CASSVDSPQITEAFF. Supplemented by reference TRBV9 and TRBJ1-1, the full variable domain reads DSGVTQTPKHLITATGQRVTLRCSPRSGDLSVYWYQQSLDQGLQFLIQYYNGEERAKGNILERFSAQQFPDLHSELNLSSLELGDSALYFCASSVDSPQITEAFFGQGTRLTVV.

J is TRBJ2-2 and V is TRBV2, with D maybe TRBD1 (6 bases). V lost 4 bases and J lost 4, with 13 bases in between. The germline CDR1 and CDR2 sequences are SNHLY and FYNNEI. This CDR3 is built from 15 residues. DNA for the CDR3: TGTGCCAGCAGTGTACAGGGTTCGGGCACCGGGGAGCTGTTTTTT. This encodes CASSVQGSGTGELFF.

The chain joins TRBV14 to TRBJ1-2, with TRBD1 matching 9 bases. The V and J ends lost 5 bases and 3 bases, in that order; junction bases with no gene match: 1. Germline CDR1 and CDR2: SGHDN and FVKESK. This CDR3 is built from 13 residues. CDR3 DNA: TGTGCCAGCAGCGGACAGGGGCACTATGGCTACACCTTC. This codes for CASSGQGHYGYTF.

The chain combines TRBV20-1 with TRBJ1-4; D possibly corresponds to TRBD1 (5 bases). There are 11 residues in the CDR3. Per the germline V gene, CDR1 is DFQATT and CDR2 is SNEGSKA (reference sequence). V dropped 6 bases and J dropped 8 bases, with 10 bases sitting between them. The CDR3 reads CSAPDSEKLFF. As DNA, the CDR3 is TGCAGTGCCCCTGACAGCGAAAAACTGTTTTTT.

The chain joins TRBV7-8 to TRBJ1-3, with 8 bases that match TRBD1. CDR3 length: 19 residues. Germline loops: CDR1 SGHVS, CDR2 FQNEAQ. Unmatched junction bases numbered 14, after V lost 4 bases and J lost 0 bases. As DNA, the CDR3 is TGTGCCAGCAGCTACGAACAGGGGGAGACTTTCTACTCTGGAAACACCATATATTTT. Protein product: CASSYEQGETFYSGNTIYF. The variable domain in full, completed from reference TRBV7-8 and TRBJ1-3, reads GAGVSQSPRYKVAKRGQDVALRCDPISGHVSLFWYQQALGQGPEFLTYFQNEAQLDKSGLPSDRFFAERPEGSVSTLKIQRTQQEDSAVYLCASSYEQGETFYSGNTIYFGEGSWLTVV.

The V and J genes are TRBV2 and TRBJ2-1, with 7 nucleotides matching TRBD2. Germline V gene data show CDR1 as SNHLY and CDR2 as FYNNEI. This CDR3 contains 17 residues. J gave up 0 bases and V 6 bases, and 11 bases lay outside the gene matches. In DNA, the CDR3 is TGTGCCAGCAGGCCCAAACTAGCGACAAGCTCCTACAATGAGCAGTTCTTC. Translated: CASRPKLATSSYNEQFF.

The J gene is TRBJ1-2, the V gene TRBV21-1. TRBV21-1 is termed a pseudogene. This CDR3 is built from 13 residues. In DNA, the CDR3 is TGTGCCAGCAGCAATCGGGGATTATCGTACTACACCTTC. Residues: CASSNRGLSYYTF.

V usage is TRBV3-1 (or the pseudogene TRBV3-2) and J usage is TRBJ1-1, with D maybe TRBD1 (6 bases). V was trimmed by 9 bases and J by 2 bases, leaving 16 bases between them. Germline-derived CDR1 and CDR2 are LGHDT and YNNKEL (reference sequence). The CDR3 length is 14 residues. CDR3 residues: CASISQDRNTEAFF. The CDR3 DNA is TGTGCCAGTATATCACAGGACAGAAACACTGAAGCTTTCTTT.

The J gene is TRBJ1-6, the V gene TRBV12-5; tentatively, D is TRBD1 (5 bases). V lost 6 bases to trimming and J lost 0 bases, with 24 bases between them. The CDR3 loop spans 20 amino acids. Per the germline V gene, CDR1 is LGHNT and CDR2 is FRNRAP. In nucleotides, the CDR3 is TGTGCTAGTGGGGCGCGGGACTGGGATGGAAGGAGCTCCTATAATTCACCCCTCCACTTT. Protein: CASGARDWDGRSSYNSPLHF. The whole variable domain, filled in from reference TRBV12-5 and TRBJ1-6, reads DARVTQTPRHKVTEMGQEVTMRCQPILGHNTVFWYRQTMMQGLELLAYFRNRAPLDDSGMPKDRFSAEMPDATLATLKIQPSEPRDSAVYFCASGARDWDGRSSYNSPLHFGNGTRLTVT.

The sample holds one count of this clone. V is TRBV16 and J is TRBJ2-1, with TRBD1 matching over 8 bases. Per germline, CDR1 KGHSY and CDR2 FQNENV. This CDR3 comprises 15 residues. V shed 4 bases, J shed 5 bases, and the junction held 7 bases outside the gene matches. For the CDR3, the DNA is TGTGCCAGCAGCCGTCCGGGACAGGTGCACAATGAGCAGTTCTTC. Translating gives CASSRPGQVHNEQFF.

The chain recombines TRBV19 with TRBJ1-1; the D gene is possibly TRBD1 (5 bases). Germline CDR1 reads LNHDA; CDR2 reads SQIVND (reference sequence). Trimming took off 5 bases at V and 3 bases at J, with 13 bases between the two ends. The CDR3 has 14 amino acids. CDR3 sequence reads: CASSQGAEDTEAFF. The CDR3 DNA sequence: TGTGCCAGTAGTCAAGGGGCTGAAGACACTGAAGCTTTCTTT.

V and J are TRBV4-1 and TRBJ1-1, with 11 bases aligning to TRBD1. This CDR3 is built from 16 residues. Germline V gene data show CDR1 as MGHRA and CDR2 as YSYEKL. V trimming: 4 bases; J trimming: 5 bases; junction bases outside the gene matches: 9. CDR3 region: CASSPGTGGFRTEAFF. DNA of the CDR3: TGCGCCAGCAGCCCCGGGACAGGGGGTTTTAGGACTGAAGCTTTCTTT.

The chain joins TRBV29-1 to TRBJ2-1, with 8 nucleotides matching TRBD1. The CDR3 has 15 residues. Germline lookup yields CDR1 SQVTM and CDR2 ANQGSEA. The V segment lost 0 bases and the J segment 3 bases; nucleotides outside the gene matches: 4. The CDR3 region is CSVEDSTGGYNEQFF. CDR3 coding DNA: TGCAGCGTTGAAGATAGTACAGGGGGCTACAATGAGCAGTTCTTC.

V gene TRBV13 combines with J gene TRBJ2-1; 7 bases agree with TRBD2. The CDR3 totals 19 residues. Germline V CDR1 and CDR2: PRHDT, FYEKMQ (reference sequence). V lost 5 bases, J lost 0 bases, and 16 bases stayed unmatched. DNA for the CDR3: TGTGCCAGCAGCCCCTCGCCGCTCGAGGGCGGGGGCTCCTACAATGAGCAGTTCTTC. It is translated as CASSPSPLEGGGSYNEQFF.

This chain uses TRBV5-1 with TRBJ1-1, with 8 bases that match TRBD1. The ends lost 0 bases at V and 3 bases at J; junction bases unmatched: 7. This CDR3 is 16 amino acids long. The germline CDR1 and CDR2 sequences are SGHRS and YFSETQ. As DNA, the CDR3 is TGCGCCAGCAGCTTGGGAAGGACAGGGTTGGACACTGAAGCTTTCTTT. It encodes CASSLGRTGLDTEAFF.

This chain uses TRBV28 with TRBJ2-3; D is uncertain. Germline V gives CDR1 MDHEN, CDR2 SYDVKM. CDR3 size: 13 residues. V was pared by 4 bases and J by 3 bases, with 8 bases between. The CDR3 DNA reads TGTGCCAGCAGTTCCCCGCGTACAGATACGCAGTATTTT. Its protein is CASSSPRTDTQYF.

The chain is built from TRBV28 and TRBJ1-6; 10 nucleotides line up with TRBD1. In germline, CDR1 is MDHEN, CDR2 SYDVKM. V dropped 3 bases and J dropped 7; count of bases not matched to a gene: 0. This CDR3 is built from 14 residues. The CDR3 nucleotides read TGTGCCAGCAGTTTGACAGGGGGCAATTCACCCCTCCACTTT. Residues: CASSLTGGNSPLHF.

The chain links TRBV7-6 to TRBJ2-5; TRBD2 might be the D (6 bases). The CDR3 contains 13 residues. V lost 6 bases, J lost 4 bases, and 12 bases lay in between. Germline V gene lookup returns CDR1 SGHVS and CDR2 FNYEAQ. CDR3 protein: CASSSGELETQYF. CDR3 coding DNA: TGTGCCAGCAGTTCGGGGGAGCTAGAGACCCAGTACTTC.

The chain couples TRBV11-2 to TRBJ1-3; a weak D match, TRBD1 (5 bases). Germline values: CDR1 SGHAT, CDR2 FQNNGV. With 3 bases removed from V and 2 bases from J, the gap between germline ends came to 8 bases. The CDR3 spans 14 residues. CDR3 amino acids: CASSFGGAGNTIYF. The CDR3 bases are TGTGCCAGCAGCTTTGGAGGGGCTGGAAACACCATATATTTT.

This clone came up a few times. The gene calls are TRBV3-1 (or the pseudogene TRBV3-2) and TRBJ2-2; no clear D. Germline assignment: CDR1 LGHDT and CDR2 YNNKEL (reference sequence). The CDR3 has 15 amino acids. V gave up 4 bases and J gave up 0 bases, with 9 bases separating them. This CDR3 reads CASSPRPANTGELFF. Written as DNA, the CDR3 is TGTGCCAGCAGCCCTCGCCCGGCGAACACCGGGGAGCTGTTTTTT.

This chain uses TRBV4-2 with TRBJ2-7, with TRBD1 identical over 9 bases. After removal of 2 bases from V and 3 bases from J, the junction contained 11 bases not matched to a gene. Germline assignment: CDR1 LGHNA and CDR2 YNFKEQ. CDR3 size: 17 residues. Here the CDR3 reads CASSQQWTGDLFYEQYF. The CDR3 coding sequence is TGTGCCAGCAGCCAACAATGGACAGGGGACCTTTTCTACGAGCAGTACTTC.

V usage is TRBV10-2 and J usage is TRBJ1-4; 7 bases map to TRBD1. This CDR3 is 15 amino acids long. The V segment lost 6 bases and the J segment 4 bases; nucleotides outside the gene matches: 8. CDR1 and CDR2 (germline): WSHSY, SAAADI. DNA of the CDR3: TGCGCCAGCAGGGACAGACAGGGCAATAATGAAAAACTGTTTTTT. It is translated as CASRDRQGNNEKLFF.

This rearrangement joins TRBV7-9 to TRBJ1-1; 8 positions match TRBD1. The germline gives CDR1 SEHNR, CDR2 FQNEAQ (reference sequence). The V segment lost 3 bases and the J segment 6 bases; nucleotides outside the gene matches: 6. CDR3 size: 14 residues. In DNA form, the CDR3 reads TGTGCCAGCAGCTTCACCCAGGGGGCCGCTGAAGCTTTCTTT. The encoded protein is CASSFTQGAAEAFF.

The chain uses TRBV29-1 and TRBJ1-1, with TRBD1 as a possible D gene (6 bases). Trimming left V 0 bases short and J 1 base short, with 18 bases between. Per the germline V gene, CDR1 is SQVTM and CDR2 is ANQGSEA. The CDR3 runs to 17 residues. CDR3 sequence (DNA): TGCAGCGTTGAAGAAGGATGGAGTGACAGGCCGAACACTGAAGCTTTCTTT. Its protein product is CSVEEGWSDRPNTEAFF.

The CDR3 sequence is CASRRDSQGGFAFF. DNA for the CDR3: TGTGCCAGCAGGCGGGACAGCCAGGGTGGGTTTGCTTTCTTT. The chain links TRBV21-1 to TRBJ1-1; no check of the table's D call, TRBD1, against the DNA was made. TRBV21-1 is classified as a pseudogene. There are 14 residues in the CDR3.